Below are 13 T cell receptor beta chains sequenced from a single sample in a study of T cells in localized non-small cell lung cancer. The assay was immunoSEQ multiplex PCR, and TCRdb's table has in-frame clones only and misses some. The data hold approximately 15,000 clones, with nearly 90% observed a single time. Sequencing used peripheral blood mononuclear cells, obtained before any cancer treatment. These receptors were taken from a woman aged 35-75 years with stage III lung adenocarcinoma.

V is TRBV10-3 and J is TRBJ2-3; 9 bases line up with TRBD2. The CDR3 consists of 16 residues. Unmatched junction bases numbered 6, after V lost 5 bases and J lost 0 bases. CDR1 and CDR2 (germline): ENHRY, SYGVKD. CDR3 region: CAISSGGGESTDTQYF. DNA of the CDR3: TGTGCCATCAGTTCGGGCGGGGGGGAGAGCACAGATACGCAGTATTTT.

V and J are TRBV5-6 and TRBJ2-5; D is unclear. Per the germline V gene, CDR1 is SGHDT and CDR2 is YYEEEE. Trimming took 5 bases from V and 5 from J, leaving 10 bases between them. The CDR3 length is 12 residues. CDR3 loop: CASRITEETQYF. The DNA for the CDR3 is TGTGCCAGCAGGATCACAGAGGAGACCCAGTACTTC.

This chain connects TRBV7-6 to TRBJ1-3; 8 bases map to TRBD1. V lost 4 bases to trimming and J lost 6 bases; unmatched junction nucleotides: 8. The CDR3 contains 15 residues. Germline CDR1 is SGHVS and CDR2 is FNYEAQ. CDR3 protein: CASSSGQGILNTIYF. DNA of the CDR3: TGTGCCAGCAGCTCCGGACAGGGTATTTTAAACACCATATATTTT.

V and J are TRBV29-1 and TRBJ1-1, with D possibly TRBD1 on 6 matching bases. V shed 6 bases and J shed 1 base, with 12 bases lying between them. Germline V gene sequence: CDR1 SQVTM, CDR2 ANQGSEA. The CDR3 length is 13 residues. The CDR3 spells CSVHGQWNTEAFF. DNA of the CDR3: TGCAGCGTGCACGGACAGTGGAACACTGAAGCTTTCTTT.

The chain combines TRBV2 with TRBJ1-2; possible D gene TRBD1, 6 bases. Germline values: CDR1 SNHLY, CDR2 FYNNEI. The germline V and J ends were trimmed by 6 bases and 0 bases, with 14 bases remaining between them. This CDR3 has 15 amino acids. Written as DNA, the CDR3 is TGTGCCAGCAGCCGGGGGGGGACATCTAACTATGGCTACACCTTC. This encodes CASSRGGTSNYGYTF. The full variable domain, rest sourced from reference TRBV2 and TRBJ1-2, is EPEVTQTPSHQVTQMGQEVILRCVPISNHLYFYWYRQILGQKVEFLVSFYNNEISEKSEIFDDQFSVERPDGSNFTLKIRSTKLEDSAMYFCASSRGGTSNYGYTFGSGTRLTVV.

The chain links TRBV28 to TRBJ2-1, with TRBD2 matching 11 bases. V shed 6 bases and J 3 bases; nucleotides not matched to a gene: 7. The CDR3 has 16 residues. Germline loops: CDR1 MDHEN, CDR2 SYDVKM. The CDR3 bases are TGTGCCAGCAGATCGACTAGCGGGGCGGTCTACAATGAGCAGTTCTTC. Protein sequence: CASRSTSGAVYNEQFF.

The chain carries TRBV28 and TRBJ2-3; no clear D. The CDR3 consists of 14 residues. Germline V lookup: CDR1 MDHEN, CDR2 SYDVKM. The V end was cut by 5 bases, the J end by 6 bases, with 15 bases between. The CDR3 sequence: CASSIRHEPDTQYF. CDR3 coding DNA: TGTGCCAGCAGTATCCGACACGAGCCGGATACGCAGTATTTT.

This chain links TRBV9 with TRBJ1-6, with D possibly being TRBD1 (5 bases). V was shortened by 0 bases and J by 5 bases, with 9 bases between the two germline ends. Germline CDR1 is SGDLS and CDR2 is YYNGEE. CDR3 length: 15 amino acids. CDR3 sequence: CASSVDLGDNSPLHF. The CDR3, as DNA: TGTGCCAGCAGCGTAGACCTAGGGGATAATTCACCCCTCCACTTT.

This sequence joins TRBV19 and TRBJ2-1, with TRBD2 identical over 15 bases. This CDR3 spans 15 amino acids. Germline CDR1 and CDR2: LNHDA and SQIVND (reference sequence). The J segment lost 8 bases and the V segment lost 10 bases, leaving 9 bases of the junction unmatched. The CDR3 region is CATYGTSGRIYEQFF. For the CDR3, the DNA is TGTGCCACGTACGGGACTAGCGGGAGGATCTATGAGCAGTTCTTC.

The V and J genes are TRBV28 and TRBJ1-2, with unresolved D. CDR3 size: 14 residues. Trimming cost V 4 bases and J 2 bases, with 11 bases left between them. CDR1 and CDR2 from the germline V gene are MDHEN and SYDVKM. CDR3 protein: CASSSQDRNYGYTF. As DNA, the CDR3 is TGTGCCAGCAGTTCGCAGGACCGGAACTATGGCTACACCTTC.

The chain carries TRBV6-1 and TRBJ1-4; 7 nucleotides line up with TRBD1. The trim removed 10 bases at V and 4 bases at J, leaving 6 bases unmatched. The germline CDR1 and CDR2 sequences are MNHNS and SASEGT. The CDR3 has 13 residues. In DNA form, the CDR3 reads TGTGCCATCAACAGGGGAATTAATGAAAAACTGTTTTTT. Translated, it gives CAINRGINEKLFF.

This chain uses TRBV30 with TRBJ2-1; a weak D match, TRBD2 (6 bases). The V end was cut by 4 bases, the J end by 1 base, with 8 bases between. The V gene's germline CDR1 is GTSNPN and CDR2 SVGIG (reference sequence). The CDR3 runs 13 residues. CDR3 nucleotide sequence: TGTGCCTGGAACGGGGGTTCCTACAATGAGCAGTTCTTC. This codes for CAWNGGSYNEQFF.

The rearrangement links TRBV25-1 to TRBJ2-5, with no clear D. This CDR3 comprises 13 residues. From germline, CDR1 is MGHDK and CDR2 SYGVNS. Deletions cut 7 bases from V and 5 bases from J, with 14 bases between. This CDR3 is CASTHRTEETQYF. The CDR3 DNA is TGTGCCAGCACCCATCGGACGGAGGAGACCCAGTACTTC.